This TCR beta chain was documented in a study of OX40 agonist ivuxolimab in advanced cancers. Study at large: From about 20 to 80 years was the age range, with a mean of about 56 years, and 65% to 90% were male. Patients with prior anti-PD-1, anti-PD-L1 or anti-CTLA-4 therapy were eligible; 40% had some. General study findings and limits: Compared with CD4+, CD8+ T cells on average had more expanded clones.

This clone was counted between two and nine times. Its target is unknown. The CDR3 has 15 amino acids. The germline CDR1 and CDR2 sequences are SGHRS and YFSETQ. V gave up 7 bases and J gave up 1 base, with 15 bases separating them. Assay: immunoSEQ multiplex PCR; the TCRdb copy retains only in-frame clones and omits some. The sample holds 70,000 to 95,000 clones, around 88% seen once. This TCR was sampled from an adult with an advanced solid tumor such as melanoma, head and neck, liver or kidney cancer. Sequences were derived from CD4+ or CD8+ T cells sorted from blood, sampled in a trial of the OX40 agonist ivuxolimab. This sequence joins TRBV5-1 and TRBJ1-5; unclear D gene. CDR3 protein: CASREGDQSNQPQHF. For the CDR3, the DNA is TGCGCCAGCCGCGAGGGAGACCAAAGCAATCAGCCCCAGCATTTT. Supplemented by reference TRBV5-1 and TRBJ1-5, the full variable domain reads KAGVTQTPRYLIKTRGQQVTLSCSPISGHRSVSWYQQTPGQGLQFLFEYFSETQRNKGNFPGRFSGRQFSNSRSEMNVSTLELGDSALYLCASREGDQSNQPQHFGDGTRLSIL.